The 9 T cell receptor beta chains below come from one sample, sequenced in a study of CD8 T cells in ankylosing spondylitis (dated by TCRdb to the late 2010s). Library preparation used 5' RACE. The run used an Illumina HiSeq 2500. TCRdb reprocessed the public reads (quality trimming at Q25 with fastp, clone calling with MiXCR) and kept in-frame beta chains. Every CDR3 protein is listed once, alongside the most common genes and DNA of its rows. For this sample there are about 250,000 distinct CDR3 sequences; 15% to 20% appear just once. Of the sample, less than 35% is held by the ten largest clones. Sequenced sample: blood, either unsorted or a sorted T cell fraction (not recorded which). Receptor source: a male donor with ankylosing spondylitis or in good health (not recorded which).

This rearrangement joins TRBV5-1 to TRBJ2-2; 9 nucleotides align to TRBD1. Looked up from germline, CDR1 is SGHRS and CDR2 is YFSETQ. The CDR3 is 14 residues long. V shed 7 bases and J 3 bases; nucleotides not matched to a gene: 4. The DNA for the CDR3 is TGCGCCAGCGACCGGGACAGGGACACCGGGGAGCTGTTTTTT. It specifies CASDRDRDTGELFF.

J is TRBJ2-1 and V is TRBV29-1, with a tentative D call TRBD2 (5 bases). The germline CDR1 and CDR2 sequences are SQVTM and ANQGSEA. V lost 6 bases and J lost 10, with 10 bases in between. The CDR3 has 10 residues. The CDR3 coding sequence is TGCAGCGTCCGCCCGGGGGAGCAGTTCTTC. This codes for CSVRPGEQFF.

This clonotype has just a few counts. The CDR3 region has the DNA TGTGCCAGCAGCTCGACGGATGGTCCTCCCTACGAGCAGTACTTC. Translating gives CASSSTDGPPYEQYF. The rearrangement joins TRBV7-2 to TRBJ2-7, with D unclear. This CDR3 has 15 residues. Trimming cost V 4 bases and J 2 bases, with 15 bases left between them. Germline CDR1 is SGHTA and CDR2 is FQGNSA.

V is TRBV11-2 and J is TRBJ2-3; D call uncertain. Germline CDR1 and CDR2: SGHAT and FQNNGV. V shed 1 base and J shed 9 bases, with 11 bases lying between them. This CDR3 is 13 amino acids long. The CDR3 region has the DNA TGTGCCAGCAGCTTAGTAAGGTTGGACACGCAGTATTTT. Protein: CASSLVRLDTQYF.

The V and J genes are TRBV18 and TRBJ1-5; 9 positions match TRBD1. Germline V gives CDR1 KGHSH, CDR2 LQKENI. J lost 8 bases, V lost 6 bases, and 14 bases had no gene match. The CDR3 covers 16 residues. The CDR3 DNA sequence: TGTGCCAGCTCCCTCCGGGACAGGGATATTAGGGAGCCCCAGCATTTT. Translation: CASSLRDRDIREPQHF.

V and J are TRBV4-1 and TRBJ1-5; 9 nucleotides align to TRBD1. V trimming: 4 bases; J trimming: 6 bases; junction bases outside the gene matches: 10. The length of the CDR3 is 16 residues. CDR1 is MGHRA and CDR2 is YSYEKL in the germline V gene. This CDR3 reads CASSRMGQGLGQPQHF. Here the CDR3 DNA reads TGCGCCAGCAGCCGGATGGGACAGGGCCTCGGTCAGCCCCAGCATTTT.

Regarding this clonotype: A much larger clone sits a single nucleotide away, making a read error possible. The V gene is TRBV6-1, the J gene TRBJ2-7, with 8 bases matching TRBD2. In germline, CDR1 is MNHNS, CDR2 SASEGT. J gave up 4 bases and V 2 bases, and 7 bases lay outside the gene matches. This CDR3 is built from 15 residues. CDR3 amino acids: CASSESPAGAYEQYF. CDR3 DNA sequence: TGTGCCAGCAGTGAATCGCCAGCGGGAGCTTACGAGCAGTACTTC.

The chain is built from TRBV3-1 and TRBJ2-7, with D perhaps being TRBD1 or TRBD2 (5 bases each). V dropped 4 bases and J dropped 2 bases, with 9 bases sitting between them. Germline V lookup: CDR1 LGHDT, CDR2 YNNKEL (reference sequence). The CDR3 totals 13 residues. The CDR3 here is CASSRDAAYEQYF. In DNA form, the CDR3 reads TGTGCCAGCAGCCGGGACGCCGCCTACGAGCAGTACTTC.

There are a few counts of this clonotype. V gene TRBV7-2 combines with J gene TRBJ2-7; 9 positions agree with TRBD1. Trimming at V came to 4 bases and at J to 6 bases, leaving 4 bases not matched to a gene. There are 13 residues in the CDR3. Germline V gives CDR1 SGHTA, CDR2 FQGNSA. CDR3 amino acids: CASSWTGDGEQYF. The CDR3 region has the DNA TGTGCCAGCAGCTGGACAGGGGATGGCGAGCAGTACTTC.